This T cell receptor (beta chain) stems from a study of blood T cell repertoires in COVID-19. Study summary: COVID-19 samples from acute and convalescent phases originated in the United States, Italy and Spain. PBMCs, B-cell-depleted T cells, or T cells were the source of the cDNA or gDNA that made up the material.

Germline CDR1 reads SGHRS; CDR2 reads YFSETQ. There are 15 residues in the CDR3. V was trimmed by 4 bases and J by 2 bases, leaving 13 bases between them. Sequenced by immunoSEQ multiplex PCR; TCRdb stores in-frame clones only, minus some. The sample has fewer than 250,000 clones, about 84% seen once. A few counts support this clone. The TCR sequence derives from a woman of 80 years or more with COVID-19, enrolled during active disease. The J gene is TRBJ1-3, the V gene TRBV5-1, with D possibly matching TRBD1 (5 bases). Sequencing was carried out using peripheral blood. CDR3 loop: CASSQDTGTGNTIYF. In DNA, the CDR3 is TGCGCCAGCAGCCAGGACACGGGTACTGGAAACACCATATATTTT.